The clone carrying this TCR beta chain was detected many times. The CDR3 runs to 15 residues. V was cut by 2 bases and J by 5 bases, with 14 bases left in between. From germline, CDR1 is SGHTA and CDR2 FQGNSA. The entry originates in a study of neurological immune-mediated disorders. Source material was 2 million unsorted PBMCs, stored at -80 °C in RNAlater. TCRdb reprocessed the 5' RACE reads via MiXCR and lists one record per CDR3 protein. The profile covers about 33,000 distinct CDR3 sequences, with 1.5% appearing a single time and about 9% taken by the ten largest. Specimen: PBMCs. The chain has TRBV7-2 and TRBJ2-3; weak D call: TRBD2 (5 bases). This TCR derives from a woman under 40 with multiple sclerosis. The CDR3 DNA is TGTGCCAGCAGCTTATCCGGTCGCGGAGGAGATACGCAGTATTTT. Encoded protein: CASSLSGRGGDTQYF.